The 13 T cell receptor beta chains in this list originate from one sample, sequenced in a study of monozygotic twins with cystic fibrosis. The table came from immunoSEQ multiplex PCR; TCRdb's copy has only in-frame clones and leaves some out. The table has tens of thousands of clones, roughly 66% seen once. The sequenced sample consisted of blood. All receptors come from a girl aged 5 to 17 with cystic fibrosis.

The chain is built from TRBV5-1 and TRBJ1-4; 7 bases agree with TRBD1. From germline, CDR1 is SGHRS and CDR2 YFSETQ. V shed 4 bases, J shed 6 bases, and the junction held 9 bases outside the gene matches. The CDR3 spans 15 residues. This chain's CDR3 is CASSPGTAADEKLFF. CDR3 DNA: TGCGCCAGCAGCCCCGGGACAGCGGCGGATGAAAAACTGTTTTTT.

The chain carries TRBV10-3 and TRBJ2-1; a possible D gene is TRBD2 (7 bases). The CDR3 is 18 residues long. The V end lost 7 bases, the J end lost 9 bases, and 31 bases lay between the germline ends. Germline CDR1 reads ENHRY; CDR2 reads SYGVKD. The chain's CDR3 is CAITLTSTGGTIGGEQFF. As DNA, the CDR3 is TGTGCCATCACCCTCACCTCTACGGGAGGAACTATAGGGGGTGAGCAGTTCTTC.

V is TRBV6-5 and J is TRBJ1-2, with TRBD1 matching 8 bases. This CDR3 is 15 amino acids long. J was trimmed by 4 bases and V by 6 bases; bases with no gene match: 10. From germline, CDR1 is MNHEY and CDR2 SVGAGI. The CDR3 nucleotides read TGTGCCAGCAGCGCTTCAGGGGGCCTGATCTATGGCTACACCTTC. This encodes CASSASGGLIYGYTF.

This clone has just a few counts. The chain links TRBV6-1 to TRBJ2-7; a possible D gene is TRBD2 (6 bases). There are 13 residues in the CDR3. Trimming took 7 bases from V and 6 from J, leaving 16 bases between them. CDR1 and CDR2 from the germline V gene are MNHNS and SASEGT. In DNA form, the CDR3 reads TGTGCCAGCAACCCGGGGGACTTAAGCGAGCAGTACGTC. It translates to CASNPGDLSEQYV.

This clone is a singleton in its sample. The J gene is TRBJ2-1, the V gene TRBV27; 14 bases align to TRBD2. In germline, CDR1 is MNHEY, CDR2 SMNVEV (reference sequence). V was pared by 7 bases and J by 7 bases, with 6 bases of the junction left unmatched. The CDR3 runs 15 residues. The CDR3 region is CASITGTSGRNEQFF. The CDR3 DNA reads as TGTGCCAGCATTACCGGGACTAGCGGGAGAAATGAGCAGTTCTTC.

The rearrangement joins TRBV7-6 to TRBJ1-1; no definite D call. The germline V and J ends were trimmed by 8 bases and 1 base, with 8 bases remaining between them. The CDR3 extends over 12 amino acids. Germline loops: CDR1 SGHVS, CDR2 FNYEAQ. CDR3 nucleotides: TGTGCCAGCGCCGACGCGAACACTGAAGCTTTCTTT. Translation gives CASADANTEAFF.

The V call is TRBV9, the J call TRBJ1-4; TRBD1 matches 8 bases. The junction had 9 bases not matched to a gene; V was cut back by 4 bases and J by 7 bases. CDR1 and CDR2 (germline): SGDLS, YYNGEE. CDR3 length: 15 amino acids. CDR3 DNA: TGTGCCAGCAGCTTCTCCGGGACAGGCGCTGAAAAACTGTTTTTT. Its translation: CASSFSGTGAEKLFF.

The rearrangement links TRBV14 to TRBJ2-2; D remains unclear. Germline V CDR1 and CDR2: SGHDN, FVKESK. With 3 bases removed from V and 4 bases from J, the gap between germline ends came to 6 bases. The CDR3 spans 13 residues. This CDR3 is CASSQAVTGELFF. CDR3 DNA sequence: TGTGCCAGCAGCCAGGCGGTCACCGGGGAGCTGTTTTTT.

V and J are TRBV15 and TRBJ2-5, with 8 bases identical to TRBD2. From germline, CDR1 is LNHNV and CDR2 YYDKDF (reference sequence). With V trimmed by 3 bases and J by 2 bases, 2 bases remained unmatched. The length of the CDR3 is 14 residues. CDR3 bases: TGTGCCACCAGCAGTGGCGGGAGGCAAGAGACCCAGTACTTC. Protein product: CATSSGGRQETQYF.

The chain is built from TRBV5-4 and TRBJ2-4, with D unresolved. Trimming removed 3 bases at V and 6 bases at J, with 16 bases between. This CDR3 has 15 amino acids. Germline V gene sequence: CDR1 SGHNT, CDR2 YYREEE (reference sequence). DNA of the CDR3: TGTGCCAGCAGCTCCCGTACGGACCCGACAAACATTCAGTACTTC. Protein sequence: CASSSRTDPTNIQYF.

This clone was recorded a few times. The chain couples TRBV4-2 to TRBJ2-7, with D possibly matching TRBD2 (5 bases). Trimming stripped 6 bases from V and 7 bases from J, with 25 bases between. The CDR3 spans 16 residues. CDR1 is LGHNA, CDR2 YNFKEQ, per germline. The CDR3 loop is CASSPPTGTRPREQYF. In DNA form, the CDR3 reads TGTGCCAGCAGTCCACCAACCGGAACTAGGCCGAGGGAGCAGTACTTC.

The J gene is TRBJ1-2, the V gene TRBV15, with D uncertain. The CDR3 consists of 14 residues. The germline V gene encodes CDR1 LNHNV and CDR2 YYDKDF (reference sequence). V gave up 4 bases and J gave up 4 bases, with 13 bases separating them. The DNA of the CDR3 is TGTGCCACCAGCACCCCAGCCGGGATCTATGGCTACACCTTC. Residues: CATSTPAGIYGYTF.

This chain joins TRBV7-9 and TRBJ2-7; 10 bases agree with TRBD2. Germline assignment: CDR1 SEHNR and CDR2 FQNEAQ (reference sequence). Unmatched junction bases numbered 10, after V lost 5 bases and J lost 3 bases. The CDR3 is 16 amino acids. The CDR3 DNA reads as TGTGCCAGCAGCGTAAGAACTAGCGGGAATTTCTACGAGCAGTACTTC. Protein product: CASSVRTSGNFYEQYF.